This T cell receptor beta chain was captured in a study of T cells in Graves' hyperthyroidism and ophthalmopathy. It was RNA transcripts that yielded the amplified TCR beta CDR3 regions. When the TCR CDR3 underwent first-round RT-PCR, the HTBI primer set was used. TCRdb re-called the multiplex PCR reads with MiXCR, one entry per CDR3 protein. The profile shows some 510,000 distinct CDR3 sequences, under 60% of them singletons. The CDR3 is 14 residues long. CDR1 and CDR2 from the germline V gene are SGHTA and FQGNSA. Study-level findings and limits: Appearing also in blood were most of the thyroid clonotypes expanded above 0.001.

Lactation, pregnancy, other autoimmune disease or uncontrolled infection led to exclusion of patients. On this clonotype itself: Its cognate antigen is unknown. One junction end does not reproduce the germline sequence, and a read error may be involved.

This sequence was found in a woman aged 18-35 years with Graves' hyperthyroidism. This chain joins TRBV7-2 and TRBJ2-2, with 7 bases identical to TRBD1. Sequences were obtained from peripheral blood or thyroid tissue (not recorded which). The CDR3 nucleotides read TGTGCCAGCAGGATTGGGACAGTCCTGGAGGAGCTGGTTTTT. Translation: CASRIGTVLEELVF.